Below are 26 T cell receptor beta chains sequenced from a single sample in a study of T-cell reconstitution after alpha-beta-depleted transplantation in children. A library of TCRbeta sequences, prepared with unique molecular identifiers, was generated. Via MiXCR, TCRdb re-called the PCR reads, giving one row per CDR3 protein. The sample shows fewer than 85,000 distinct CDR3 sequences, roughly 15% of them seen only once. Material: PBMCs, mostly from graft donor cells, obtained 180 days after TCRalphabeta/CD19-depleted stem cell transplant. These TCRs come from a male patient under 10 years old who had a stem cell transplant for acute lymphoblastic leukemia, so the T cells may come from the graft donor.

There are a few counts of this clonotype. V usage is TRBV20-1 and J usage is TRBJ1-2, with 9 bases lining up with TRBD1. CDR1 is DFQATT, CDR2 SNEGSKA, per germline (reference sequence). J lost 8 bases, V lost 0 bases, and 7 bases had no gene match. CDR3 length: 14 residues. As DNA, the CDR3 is TGCAGTGCTAGAGACAAGGGACAGGGTTACGGCTACACCTTC. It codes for CSARDKGQGYGYTF.

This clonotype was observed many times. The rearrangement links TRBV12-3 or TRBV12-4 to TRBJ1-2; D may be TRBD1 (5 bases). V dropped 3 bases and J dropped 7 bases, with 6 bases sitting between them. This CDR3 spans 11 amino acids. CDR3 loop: CASSFTGGYTF. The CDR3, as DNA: TGTGCCAGCAGTTTTACAGGTGGCTACACCTTC.

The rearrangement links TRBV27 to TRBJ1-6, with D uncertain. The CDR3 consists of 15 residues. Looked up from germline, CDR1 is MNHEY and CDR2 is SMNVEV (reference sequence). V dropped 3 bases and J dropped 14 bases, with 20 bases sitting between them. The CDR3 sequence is CASSFFHSPSTSLHF. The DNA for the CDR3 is TGTGCCAGCAGTTTTTTCCACAGCCCCTCGACATCCCTCCACTTT.

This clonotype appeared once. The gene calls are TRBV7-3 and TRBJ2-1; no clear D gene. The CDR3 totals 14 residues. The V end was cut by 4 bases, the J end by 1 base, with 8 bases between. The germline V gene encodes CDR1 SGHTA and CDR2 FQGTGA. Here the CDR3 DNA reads TGTGCCAGCAGCTCCGGCCCTTCCTACAATGAGCAGTTCTTC. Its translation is CASSSGPSYNEQFF.

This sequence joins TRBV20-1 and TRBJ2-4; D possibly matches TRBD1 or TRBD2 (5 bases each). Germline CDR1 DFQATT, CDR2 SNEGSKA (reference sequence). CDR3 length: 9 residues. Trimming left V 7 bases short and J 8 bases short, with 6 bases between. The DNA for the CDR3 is TGCAGTGTGGGGGACATTCAGTACTTC. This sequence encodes CSVGDIQYF.

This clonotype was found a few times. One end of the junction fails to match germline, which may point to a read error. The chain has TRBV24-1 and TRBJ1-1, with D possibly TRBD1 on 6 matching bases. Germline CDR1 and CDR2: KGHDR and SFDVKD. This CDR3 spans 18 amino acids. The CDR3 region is CATSDFSLKTGLKTEAFF. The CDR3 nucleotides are TGTGCCACCAGTGATTTTTCCCTTAAGACAGGATTGAAGACTGAAGCTTTCTTT.

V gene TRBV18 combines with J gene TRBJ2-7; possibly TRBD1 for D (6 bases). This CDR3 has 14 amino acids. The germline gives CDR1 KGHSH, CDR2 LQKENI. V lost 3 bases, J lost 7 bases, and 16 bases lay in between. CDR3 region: CASSPGQFSREQYF. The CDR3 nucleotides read TGTGCCAGCTCACCGGGACAATTCTCCAGGGAGCAGTACTTC.

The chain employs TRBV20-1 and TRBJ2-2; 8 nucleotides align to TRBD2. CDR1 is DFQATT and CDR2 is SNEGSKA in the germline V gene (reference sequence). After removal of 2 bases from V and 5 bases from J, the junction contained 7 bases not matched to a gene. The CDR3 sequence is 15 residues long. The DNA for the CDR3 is TGCAGTGCTAGACCGGGGGGGCCAAGGACCGGGGAGCTGTTTTTT. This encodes CSARPGGPRTGELFF.

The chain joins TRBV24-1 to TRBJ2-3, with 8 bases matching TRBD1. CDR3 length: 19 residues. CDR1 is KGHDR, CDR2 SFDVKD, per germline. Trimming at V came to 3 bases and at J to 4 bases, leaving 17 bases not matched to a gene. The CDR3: CATSDPRGPYGQDADTQYF. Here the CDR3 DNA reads TGTGCCACCAGTGATCCCAGGGGGCCCTACGGACAGGATGCAGATACGCAGTATTTT.

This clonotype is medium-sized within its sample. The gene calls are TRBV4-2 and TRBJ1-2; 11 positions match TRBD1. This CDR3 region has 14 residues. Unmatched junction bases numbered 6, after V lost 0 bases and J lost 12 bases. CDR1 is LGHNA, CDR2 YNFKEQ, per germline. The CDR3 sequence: CASSQDRDRGVNTF. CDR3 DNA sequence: TGTGCCAGCAGCCAAGATCGGGACAGGGGGGTAAACACCTTC.

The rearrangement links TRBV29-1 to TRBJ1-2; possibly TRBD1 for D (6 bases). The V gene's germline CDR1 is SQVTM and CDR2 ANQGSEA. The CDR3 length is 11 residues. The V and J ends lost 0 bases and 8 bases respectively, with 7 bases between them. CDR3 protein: CSVEDRGGYTF. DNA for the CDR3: TGCAGCGTTGAAGACAGGGGCGGCTACACCTTC. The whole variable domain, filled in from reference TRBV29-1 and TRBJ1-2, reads SAVISQKPSRDICQRGTSLTIQCQVDSQVTMMFWYRQQPGQSLTLIATANQGSEATYESGFVIDKFPISRPNLTFSTLTVSNMSPEDSSIYLCSVEDRGGYTFGSGTRLTVV.

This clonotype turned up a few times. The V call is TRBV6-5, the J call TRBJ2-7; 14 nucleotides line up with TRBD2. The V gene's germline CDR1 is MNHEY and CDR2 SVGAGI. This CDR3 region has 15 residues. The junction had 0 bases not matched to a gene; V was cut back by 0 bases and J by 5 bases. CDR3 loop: CASSYSGLAGDEQYF. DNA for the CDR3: TGTGCCAGCAGTTACTCGGGACTAGCGGGAGACGAGCAGTACTTC.

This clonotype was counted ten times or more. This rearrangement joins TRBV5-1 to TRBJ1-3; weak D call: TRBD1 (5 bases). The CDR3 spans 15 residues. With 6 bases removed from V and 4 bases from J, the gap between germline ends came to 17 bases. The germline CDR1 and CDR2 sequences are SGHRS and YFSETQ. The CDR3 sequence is CASTLQGVRGNTIYF. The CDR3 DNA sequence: TGCGCCAGCACCCTGCAGGGAGTCCGAGGAAACACCATATATTTT.

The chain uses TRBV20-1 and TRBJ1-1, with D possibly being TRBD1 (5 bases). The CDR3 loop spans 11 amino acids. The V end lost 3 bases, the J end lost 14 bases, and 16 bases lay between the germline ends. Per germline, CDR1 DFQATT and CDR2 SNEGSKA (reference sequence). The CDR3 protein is CSARSGSWGFF. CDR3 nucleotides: TGCAGTGCTAGGTCCGGTTCTTGGGGGTTCTTT.

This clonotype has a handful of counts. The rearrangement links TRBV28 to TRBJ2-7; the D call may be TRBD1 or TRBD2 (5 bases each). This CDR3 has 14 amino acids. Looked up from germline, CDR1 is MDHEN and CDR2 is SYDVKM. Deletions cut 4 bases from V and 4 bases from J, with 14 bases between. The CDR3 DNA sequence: TGTGCCAGCAGTTCGGGGACCCTGCCATACGAGCAGTACTTC. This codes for CASSSGTLPYEQYF.

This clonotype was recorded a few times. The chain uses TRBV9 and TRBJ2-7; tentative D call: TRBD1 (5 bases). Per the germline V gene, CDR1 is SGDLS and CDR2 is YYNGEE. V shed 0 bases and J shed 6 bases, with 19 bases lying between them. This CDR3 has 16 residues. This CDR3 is CASSVGIGAGMREQYF. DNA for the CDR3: TGTGCCAGCAGCGTAGGAATCGGAGCAGGGATGCGCGAGCAGTACTTC.

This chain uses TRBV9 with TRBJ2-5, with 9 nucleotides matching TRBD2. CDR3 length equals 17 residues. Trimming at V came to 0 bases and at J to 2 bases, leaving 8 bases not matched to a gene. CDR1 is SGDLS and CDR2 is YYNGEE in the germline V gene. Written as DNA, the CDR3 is TGTGCCAGCAGCGTAGAACGAGGGCTAGCGGGACAAGAGACCCAGTACTTC. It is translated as CASSVERGLAGQETQYF.

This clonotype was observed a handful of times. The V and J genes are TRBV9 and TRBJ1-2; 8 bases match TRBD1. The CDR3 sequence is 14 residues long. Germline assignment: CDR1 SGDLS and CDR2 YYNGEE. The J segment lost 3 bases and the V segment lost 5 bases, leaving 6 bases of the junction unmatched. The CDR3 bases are TGTGCCAGCAGAGGAGGACAGGGCCACTATGGCTACACCTTC. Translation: CASRGGQGHYGYTF.

CDR3 region: CAIGLGNSPLHF. Written as DNA, the CDR3 is TGTGCCATCGGTCTCGGAAATTCACCCCTCCACTTT. This chain links TRBV10-3 with TRBJ1-6; D is unclear. The CDR3 totals 12 residues. The germline V gene encodes CDR1 ENHRY and CDR2 SYGVKD. Trimming took off 8 bases at V and 7 bases at J, with 9 bases between the two ends.

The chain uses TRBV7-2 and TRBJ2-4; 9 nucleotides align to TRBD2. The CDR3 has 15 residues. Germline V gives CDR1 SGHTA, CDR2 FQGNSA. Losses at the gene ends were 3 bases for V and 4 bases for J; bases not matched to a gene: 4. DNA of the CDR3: TGTGCCAGCAGCTTTTTTAGCGGGGGAAAAAACATTCAGTACTTC. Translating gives CASSFFSGGKNIQYF.

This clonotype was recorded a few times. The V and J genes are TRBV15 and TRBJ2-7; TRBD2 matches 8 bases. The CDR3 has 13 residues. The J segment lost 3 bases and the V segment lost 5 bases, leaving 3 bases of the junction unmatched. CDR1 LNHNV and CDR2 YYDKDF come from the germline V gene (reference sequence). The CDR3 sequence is CATSLGLGYEQYF. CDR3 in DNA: TGTGCCACCAGCTTGGGACTAGGCTACGAGCAGTACTTC.

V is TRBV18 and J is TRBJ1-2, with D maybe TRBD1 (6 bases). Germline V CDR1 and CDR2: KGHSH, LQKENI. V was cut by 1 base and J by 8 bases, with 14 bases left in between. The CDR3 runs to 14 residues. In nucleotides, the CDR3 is TGTGCCAGCTCACCACTCTCGGGGGCGGGCGGCTACACCTTC. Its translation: CASSPLSGAGGYTF. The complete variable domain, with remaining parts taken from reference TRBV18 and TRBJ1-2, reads NAGVMQNPRHLVRRRGQEARLRCSPMKGHSHVYWYRQLPEEGLKFMVYLQKENIIDESGMPKERFSAEFPKEGPSILRIQQVVRGDSAAYFCASSPLSGAGGYTFGSGTRLTVV.

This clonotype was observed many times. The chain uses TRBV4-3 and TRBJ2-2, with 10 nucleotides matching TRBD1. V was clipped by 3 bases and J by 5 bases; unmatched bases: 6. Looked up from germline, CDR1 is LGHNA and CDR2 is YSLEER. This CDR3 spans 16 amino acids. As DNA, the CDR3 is TGCGCCAGCAGCCATCCCGACAGGGGGCTAACCGGGGAGCTGTTTTTT. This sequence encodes CASSHPDRGLTGELFF.

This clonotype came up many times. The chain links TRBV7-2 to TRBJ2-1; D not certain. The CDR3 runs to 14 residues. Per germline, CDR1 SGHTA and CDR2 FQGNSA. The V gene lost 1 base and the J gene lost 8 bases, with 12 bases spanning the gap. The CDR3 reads CASSLVLVQDEQFF. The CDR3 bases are TGTGCCAGCAGCTTAGTCCTAGTTCAGGATGAGCAGTTCTTC.

The CDR3 coding sequence is TGCGCCAGCAGCCCTACACTCGGACAGGGGTACTCCTACGAGCAGTACTTC. This sequence encodes CASSPTLGQGYSYEQYF. This chain links TRBV5-1 with TRBJ2-7, with 9 nucleotides matching TRBD1. CDR3 length: 17 residues. After removal of 4 bases from V and 0 bases from J, the junction contained 11 bases not matched to a gene. From germline, CDR1 is SGHRS and CDR2 YFSETQ.

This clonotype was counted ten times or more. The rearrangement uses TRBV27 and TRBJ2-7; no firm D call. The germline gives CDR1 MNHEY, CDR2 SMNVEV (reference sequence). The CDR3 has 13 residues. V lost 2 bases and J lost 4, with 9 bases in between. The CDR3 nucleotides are TGTGCCAGCAGTTTAGGCTACTCTTACGAGCAGTACTTC. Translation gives CASSLGYSYEQYF.